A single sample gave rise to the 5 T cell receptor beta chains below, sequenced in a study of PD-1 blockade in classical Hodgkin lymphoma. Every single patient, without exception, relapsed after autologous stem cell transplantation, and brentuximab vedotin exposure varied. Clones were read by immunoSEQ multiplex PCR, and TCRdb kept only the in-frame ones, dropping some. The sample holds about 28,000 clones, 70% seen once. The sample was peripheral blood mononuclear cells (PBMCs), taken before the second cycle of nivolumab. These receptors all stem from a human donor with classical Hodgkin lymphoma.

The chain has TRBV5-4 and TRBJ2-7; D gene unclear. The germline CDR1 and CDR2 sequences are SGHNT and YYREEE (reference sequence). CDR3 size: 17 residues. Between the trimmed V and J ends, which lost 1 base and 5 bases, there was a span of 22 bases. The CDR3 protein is CASSLRSRTRTSHEQYF. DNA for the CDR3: TGTGCCAGCAGCTTGAGATCCCGGACGCGCACTTCGCACGAGCAGTACTTC.

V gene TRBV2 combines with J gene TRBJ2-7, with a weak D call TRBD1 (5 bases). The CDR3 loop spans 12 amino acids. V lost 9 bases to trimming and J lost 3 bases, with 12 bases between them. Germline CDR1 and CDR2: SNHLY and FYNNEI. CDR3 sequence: CASYDSFYEQYF. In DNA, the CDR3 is TGTGCCAGTTACGACAGTTTCTACGAGCAGTACTTC.

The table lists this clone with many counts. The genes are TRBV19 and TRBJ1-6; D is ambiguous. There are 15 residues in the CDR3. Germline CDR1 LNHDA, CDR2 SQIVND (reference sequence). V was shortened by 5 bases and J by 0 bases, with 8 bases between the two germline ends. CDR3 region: CASSWLGSYNSPLHF. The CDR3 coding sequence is TGTGCCAGTAGTTGGCTCGGCTCCTATAATTCACCCCTCCACTTT.

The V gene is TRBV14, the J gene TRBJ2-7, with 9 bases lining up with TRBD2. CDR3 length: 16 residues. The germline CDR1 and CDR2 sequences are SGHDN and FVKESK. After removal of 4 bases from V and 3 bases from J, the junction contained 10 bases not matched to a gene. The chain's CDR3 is CASSRQGGTSFYEQYF. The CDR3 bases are TGTGCCAGCAGCCGGCAAGGCGGGACTAGCTTCTACGAGCAGTACTTC.

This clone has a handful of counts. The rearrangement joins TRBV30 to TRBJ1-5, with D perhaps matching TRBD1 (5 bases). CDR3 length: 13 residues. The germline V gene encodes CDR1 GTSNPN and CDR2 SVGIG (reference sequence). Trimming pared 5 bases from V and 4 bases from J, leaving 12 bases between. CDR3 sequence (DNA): TGTGCCTGGGCCCCGGGGGGAAATCAGCCCCAGCATTTT. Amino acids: CAWAPGGNQPQHF.